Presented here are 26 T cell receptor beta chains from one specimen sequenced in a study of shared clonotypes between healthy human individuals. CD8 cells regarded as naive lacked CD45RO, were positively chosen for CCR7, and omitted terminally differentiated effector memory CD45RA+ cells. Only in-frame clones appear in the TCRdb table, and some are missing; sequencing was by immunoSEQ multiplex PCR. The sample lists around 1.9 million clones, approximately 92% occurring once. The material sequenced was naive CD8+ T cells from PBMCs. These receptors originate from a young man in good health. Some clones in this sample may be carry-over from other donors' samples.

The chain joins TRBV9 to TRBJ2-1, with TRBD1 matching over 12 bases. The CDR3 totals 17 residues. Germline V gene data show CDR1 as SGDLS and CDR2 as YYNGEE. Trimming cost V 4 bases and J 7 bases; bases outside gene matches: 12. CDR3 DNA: TGTGCCAGCAGCCCAACCCTGGGACAGGGGGCGATGAATGAGCAGTTCTTC. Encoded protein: CASSPTLGQGAMNEQFF. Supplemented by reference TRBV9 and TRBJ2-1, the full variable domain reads DSGVTQTPKHLITATGQRVTLRCSPRSGDLSVYWYQQSLDQGLQFLIQYYNGEERAKGNILERFSAQQFPDLHSELNLSSLELGDSALYFCASSPTLGQGAMNEQFFGPGTRLTVL.

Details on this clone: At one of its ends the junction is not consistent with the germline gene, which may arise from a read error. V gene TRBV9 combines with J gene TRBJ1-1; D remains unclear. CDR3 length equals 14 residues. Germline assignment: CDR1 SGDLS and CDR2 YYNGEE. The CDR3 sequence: CASTVGQMNTEAFF. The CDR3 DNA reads TGTGCCAGCACCGTAGGGCAGATGAACACTGAAGCTTTCTTT.

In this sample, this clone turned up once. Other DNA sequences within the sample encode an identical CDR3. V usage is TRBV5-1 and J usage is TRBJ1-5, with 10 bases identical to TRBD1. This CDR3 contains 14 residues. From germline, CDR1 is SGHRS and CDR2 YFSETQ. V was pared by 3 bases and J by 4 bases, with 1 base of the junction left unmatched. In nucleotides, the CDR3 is TGCGCCAGCAGCTCGGGACAGGGGAATCAGCCCCAGCATTTT. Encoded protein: CASSSGQGNQPQHF. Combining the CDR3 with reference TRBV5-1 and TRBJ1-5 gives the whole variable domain KAGVTQTPRYLIKTRGQQVTLSCSPISGHRSVSWYQQTPGQGLQFLFEYFSETQRNKGNFPGRFSGRQFSNSRSEMNVSTLELGDSALYLCASSSGQGNQPQHFGDGTRLSIL.

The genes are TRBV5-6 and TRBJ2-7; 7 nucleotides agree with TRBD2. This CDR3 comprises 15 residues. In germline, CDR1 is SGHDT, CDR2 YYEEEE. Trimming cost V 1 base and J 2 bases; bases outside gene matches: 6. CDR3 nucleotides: TGTGCCAGCAGCTTGAAGGCTAGCGGTACCTACGAGCAGTACTTC. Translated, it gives CASSLKASGTYEQYF.

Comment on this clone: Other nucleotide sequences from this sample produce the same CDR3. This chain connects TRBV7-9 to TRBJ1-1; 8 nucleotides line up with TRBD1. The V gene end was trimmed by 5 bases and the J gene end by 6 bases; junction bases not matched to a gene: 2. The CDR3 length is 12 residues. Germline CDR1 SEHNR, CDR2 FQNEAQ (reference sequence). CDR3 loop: CASSQDRAEAFF. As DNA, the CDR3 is TGTGCCAGCAGCCAGGACAGGGCTGAAGCTTTCTTT.

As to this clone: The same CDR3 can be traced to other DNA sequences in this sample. The CDR3 spells CASRLGLADYNEQFF. The CDR3 bases are TGTGCCAGCAGACTGGGACTAGCGGACTACAATGAGCAGTTCTTC. The chain links TRBV28 to TRBJ2-1, with 11 positions matching TRBD2. CDR3 length equals 15 residues. Germline lookup yields CDR1 MDHEN and CDR2 SYDVKM. Trimming removed 6 bases from V and 3 bases from J; junction bases left unmatched: 4.

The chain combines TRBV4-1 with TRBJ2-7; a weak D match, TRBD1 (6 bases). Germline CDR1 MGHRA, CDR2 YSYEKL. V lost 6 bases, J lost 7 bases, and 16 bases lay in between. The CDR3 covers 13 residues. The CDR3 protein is CASRGVGDKEQYF. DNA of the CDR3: TGCGCCAGCAGAGGGGTTGGGGACAAGGAGCAGTACTTC.

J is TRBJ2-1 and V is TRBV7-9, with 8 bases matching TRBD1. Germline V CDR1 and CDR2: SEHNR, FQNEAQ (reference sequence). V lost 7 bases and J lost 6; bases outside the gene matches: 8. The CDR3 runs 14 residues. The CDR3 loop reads CASTISGQGNEQFF. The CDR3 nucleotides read TGTGCCAGCACCATTAGTGGACAGGGCAATGAGCAGTTCTTC.

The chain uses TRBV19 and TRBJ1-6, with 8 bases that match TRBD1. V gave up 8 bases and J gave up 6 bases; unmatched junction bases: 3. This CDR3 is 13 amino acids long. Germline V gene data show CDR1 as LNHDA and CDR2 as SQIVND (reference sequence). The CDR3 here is CASGQGSNSPLHF. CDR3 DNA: TGTGCCAGTGGACAGGGAAGTAATTCACCCCTCCACTTT.

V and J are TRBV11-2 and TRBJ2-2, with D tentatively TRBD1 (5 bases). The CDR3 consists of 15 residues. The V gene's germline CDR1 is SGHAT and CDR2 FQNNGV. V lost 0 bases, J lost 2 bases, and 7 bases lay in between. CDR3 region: CASSLETANTGELFF. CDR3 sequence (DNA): TGTGCCAGCAGCTTAGAGACAGCCAACACCGGGGAGCTGTTTTTT.

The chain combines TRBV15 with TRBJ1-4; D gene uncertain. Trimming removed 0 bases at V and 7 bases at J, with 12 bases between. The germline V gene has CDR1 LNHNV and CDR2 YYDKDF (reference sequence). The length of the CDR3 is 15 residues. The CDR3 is CATSRDISQAEKLFF. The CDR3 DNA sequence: TGTGCCACCAGCAGAGACATAAGCCAGGCTGAAAAACTGTTTTTT. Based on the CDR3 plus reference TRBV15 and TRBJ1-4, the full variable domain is DAMVIQNPRYQVTQFGKPVTLSCSQTLNHNVMYWYQQKSSQAPKLLFHYYDKDFNNEADTPDNFQSRRPNTSFCFLDIRSPGLGDTAMYLCATSRDISQAEKLFFGSGTQLSVL.

The CDR3 DNA reads TGTGCCAGCAGCTTTTCGGAGTGGGCCCTTCGGGATGAGCAGTACTTC. This codes for CASSFSEWALRDEQYF. The chain employs TRBV5-5 and TRBJ2-7, with TRBD2 as a possible D gene (5 bases). The V end was cut by 2 bases, the J end by 7 bases, with 22 bases between. Germline CDR1 is SGHKS and CDR2 is YYEKEE (reference sequence). The CDR3 extends over 16 amino acids.

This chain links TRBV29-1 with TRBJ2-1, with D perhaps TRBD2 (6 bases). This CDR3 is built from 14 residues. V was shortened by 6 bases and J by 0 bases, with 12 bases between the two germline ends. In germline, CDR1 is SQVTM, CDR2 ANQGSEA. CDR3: CSVATRASYNEQFF. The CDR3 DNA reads TGCAGCGTCGCGACTAGGGCCTCCTACAATGAGCAGTTCTTC.

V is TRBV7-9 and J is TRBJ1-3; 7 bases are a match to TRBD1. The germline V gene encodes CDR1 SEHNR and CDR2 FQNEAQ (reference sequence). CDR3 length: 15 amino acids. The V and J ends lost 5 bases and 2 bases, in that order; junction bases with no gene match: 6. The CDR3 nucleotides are TGTGCCAGCAGCCTCCGGGACAGCCCTGGAAACACCATATATTTT. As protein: CASSLRDSPGNTIYF.

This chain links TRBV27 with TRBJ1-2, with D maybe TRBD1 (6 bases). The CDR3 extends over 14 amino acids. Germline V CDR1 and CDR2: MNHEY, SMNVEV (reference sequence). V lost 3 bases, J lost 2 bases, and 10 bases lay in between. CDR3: CASSLTGLNYGYTF. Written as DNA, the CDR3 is TGTGCCAGCAGTTTGACAGGCCTGAACTATGGCTACACCTTC.

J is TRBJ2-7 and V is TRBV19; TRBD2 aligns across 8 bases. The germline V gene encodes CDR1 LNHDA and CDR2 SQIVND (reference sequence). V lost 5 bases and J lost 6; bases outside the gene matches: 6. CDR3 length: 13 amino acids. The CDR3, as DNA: TGTGCCAGTAGTGGACTAGCCACGAGCGAGCAGTACTTC. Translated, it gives CASSGLATSEQYF.

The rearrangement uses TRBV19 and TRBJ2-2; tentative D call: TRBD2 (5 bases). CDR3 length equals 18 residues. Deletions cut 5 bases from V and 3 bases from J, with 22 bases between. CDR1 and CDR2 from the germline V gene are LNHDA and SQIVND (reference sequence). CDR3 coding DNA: TGTGCCAGTAGTTCCGATTTCGCAGCGGAGGAGTACACCGGGGAGCTGTTTTTT. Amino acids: CASSSDFAAEEYTGELFF.

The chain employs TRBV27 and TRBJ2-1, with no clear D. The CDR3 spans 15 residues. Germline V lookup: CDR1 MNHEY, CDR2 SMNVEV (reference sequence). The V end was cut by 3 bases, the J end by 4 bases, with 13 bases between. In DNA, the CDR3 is TGTGCCAGCAGTTTGGGGTTGATTGGGTACAATGAGCAGTTCTTC. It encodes CASSLGLIGYNEQFF.

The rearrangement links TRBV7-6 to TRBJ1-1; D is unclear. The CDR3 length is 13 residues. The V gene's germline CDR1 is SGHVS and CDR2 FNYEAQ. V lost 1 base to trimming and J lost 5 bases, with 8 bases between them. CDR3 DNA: TGTGCCAGCAGCTTAGGAAAGAGAACTGAAGCTTTCTTT. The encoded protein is CASSLGKRTEAFF.

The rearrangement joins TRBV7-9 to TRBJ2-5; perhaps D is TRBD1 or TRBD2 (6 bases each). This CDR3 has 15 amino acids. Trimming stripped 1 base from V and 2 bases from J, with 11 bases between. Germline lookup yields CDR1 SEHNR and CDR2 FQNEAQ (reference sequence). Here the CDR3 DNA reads TGTGCCAGCAGCTTAGTGGGGGGCCTACAAGAGACCCAGTACTTC. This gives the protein CASSLVGGLQETQYF.

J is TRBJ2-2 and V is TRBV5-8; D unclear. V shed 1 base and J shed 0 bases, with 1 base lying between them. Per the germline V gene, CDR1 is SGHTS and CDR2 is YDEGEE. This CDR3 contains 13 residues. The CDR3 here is CASSLTNTGELFF. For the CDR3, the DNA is TGTGCCAGCAGCTTGACGAACACCGGGGAGCTGTTTTTT.

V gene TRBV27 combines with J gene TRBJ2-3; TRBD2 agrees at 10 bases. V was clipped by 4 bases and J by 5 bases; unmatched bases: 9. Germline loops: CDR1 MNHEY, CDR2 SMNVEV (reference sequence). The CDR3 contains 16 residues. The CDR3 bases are TGTGCCAGCAGTTCCGCCGGGACTAGCGCACAAGATACGCAGTATTTT. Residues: CASSSAGTSAQDTQYF.

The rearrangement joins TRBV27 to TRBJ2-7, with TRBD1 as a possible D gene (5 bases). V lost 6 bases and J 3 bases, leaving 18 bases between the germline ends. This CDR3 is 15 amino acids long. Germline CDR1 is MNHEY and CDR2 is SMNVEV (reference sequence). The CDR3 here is CASRDNGRALYEQYF. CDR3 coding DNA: TGTGCCAGCAGGGACAACGGCAGGGCCCTCTACGAGCAGTACTTC.

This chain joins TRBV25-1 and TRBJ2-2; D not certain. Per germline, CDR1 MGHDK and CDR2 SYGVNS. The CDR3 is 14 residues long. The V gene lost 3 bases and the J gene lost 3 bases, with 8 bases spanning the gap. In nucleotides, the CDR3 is TGTGCCAGCAGTGACATTTTTGACACCGGGGAGCTGTTTTTT. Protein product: CASSDIFDTGELFF.

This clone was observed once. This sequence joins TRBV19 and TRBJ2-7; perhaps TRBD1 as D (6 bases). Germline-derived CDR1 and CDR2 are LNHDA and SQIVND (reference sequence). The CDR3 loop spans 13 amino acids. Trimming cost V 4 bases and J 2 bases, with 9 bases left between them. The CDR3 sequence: CASSTGHTYEQYF. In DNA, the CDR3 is TGTGCCAGTAGTACGGGACATACCTACGAGCAGTACTTC.

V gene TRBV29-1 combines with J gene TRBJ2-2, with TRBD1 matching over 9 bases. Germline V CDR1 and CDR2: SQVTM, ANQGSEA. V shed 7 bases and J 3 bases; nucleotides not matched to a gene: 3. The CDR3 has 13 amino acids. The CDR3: CSARQGDTGELFF. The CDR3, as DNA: TGCAGCGCCCGACAGGGGGACACCGGGGAGCTGTTTTTT.